This T cell receptor beta chain derives from a study of sequential checkpoint blockade in melanoma. Germline CDR1 and CDR2: LNHDA and SQIVND (reference sequence). Trimming removed 5 bases at V and 3 bases at J, with 14 bases between. This CDR3 is 14 amino acids long. This table comes from immunoSEQ multiplex PCR, and its TCRdb copy is limited to in-frame clones, with some not included. This repertoire shows approximately 18,000 clones, about two thirds found once; its top ten account for roughly a fifth. Treatment indicated: randomized to nivolumab then ipilimumab (arm A) or the reverse (arm B). This rearrangement joins TRBV19 to TRBJ2-7; D possibly corresponds to TRBD1 (6 bases). The input for sequencing was CD8+ T cells sorted from blood (inferred from file names), taken from a patient given nivolumab and ipilimumab in sequence. The receptor was isolated from a human donor with melanoma. CDR3 sequence (DNA): TGTGCCAGTAGTTTCGGGACAAGTAACTACGAGCAGTACTTC. The encoded protein is CASSFGTSNYEQYF.